These 9 T cell receptor beta chains share one sample of origin, sequenced in a study of T-cell reconstitution after alpha-beta-depleted transplantation in children. Preparing the TCRbeta library involved the use of unique molecular identifiers. TCRdb reanalysed the PCR reads using MiXCR and keeps one entry per CDR3 protein. In the table there are 600,000 to 700,000 distinct CDR3 sequences, around 16% of which are singletons. This specimen consisted of PBMCs from the stem cell graft donor, obtained from the stem cell graft. The receptors were sampled from a human donor who donated a stem cell graft to a child with acute myeloid leukemia.

The rearrangement links TRBV4-3 to TRBJ2-6; D is undetermined. V dropped 0 bases and J dropped 0 bases, with 6 bases sitting between them. The CDR3 spans 16 residues. The germline CDR1 and CDR2 sequences are LGHNA and YSLEER. The CDR3 bases are TGCGCCAGCAGCCAAGAGTCGTTCTCTGGGGCCAACGTCCTGACTTTC. It yields the protein CASSQESFSGANVLTF.

This clonotype has ten or more counts. The chain carries TRBV29-1 and TRBJ2-5; D is unresolved. Germline V gene sequence: CDR1 SQVTM, CDR2 ANQGSEA. The CDR3 sequence is 12 residues long. V shed 7 bases and J shed 3 bases, with 12 bases lying between them. As DNA, the CDR3 is TGCAGCGCCCGGGCGGTTGAAGAGACCCAGTACTTC. Translation: CSARAVEETQYF.

V usage is TRBV7-2 and J usage is TRBJ1-5; 10 bases fit TRBD1. This CDR3 is 17 amino acids long. The germline V gene encodes CDR1 SGHTA and CDR2 FQGNSA. V lost 4 bases, J lost 6 bases, and 12 bases stayed unmatched. CDR3 coding DNA: TGTGCCAGCAGCTATTACGGGACAGGGGATAATCGTCAGCCCCAGCATTTT. This gives the protein CASSYYGTGDNRQPQHF.

The chain has TRBV7-2 and TRBJ2-5; 7 bases map to TRBD2. Germline V CDR1 and CDR2: SGHTA, FQGNSA. CDR3 size: 16 residues. With 7 bases clipped from V and 4 bases from J, the junction kept 15 bases outside the gene matches. CDR3 amino acids: CASKKGGVESGETQYF. In nucleotides, the CDR3 is TGTGCCAGCAAGAAGGGAGGGGTCGAGTCGGGAGAGACCCAGTACTTC.

This clonotype has a count of ten or more. DNA of the CDR3: TGCAGTGCTAGACGCATTCACGAGCAGTACTTC. This sequence encodes CSARRIHEQYF. The gene calls are TRBV20-1 and TRBJ2-7; D is unclear. The V gene's germline CDR1 is DFQATT and CDR2 SNEGSKA (reference sequence). V lost 2 bases and J 5 bases, leaving 7 bases between the germline ends. The CDR3 extends over 11 amino acids.

This clonotype appeared many times. The chain has TRBV29-1 and TRBJ2-1; tentative D call: TRBD1 (6 bases). V gave up 6 bases and J gave up 6 bases, with 24 bases separating them. The CDR3 has 16 residues. Germline V lookup: CDR1 SQVTM, CDR2 ANQGSEA. In nucleotides, the CDR3 is TGCAGCGTCGGAGATATGGACACAGGGTTAGGCAATGAGCAGTTCTTC. Translating it yields CSVGDMDTGLGNEQFF.

This clonotype was counted only a few times. J is TRBJ1-2 and V is TRBV12-3 or TRBV12-4, with D uncertain. This CDR3 contains 11 residues. V lost 10 bases and J 5 bases, leaving 11 bases between the germline ends. The CDR3 nucleotides are TGTGCCACCCTCCGGGGATATGGCTACACCTTC. Amino acid sequence: CATLRGYGYTF.

There are many counts of this clonotype. The chain joins TRBV6-5 to TRBJ2-5; maybe TRBD2 (5 bases). The ends were cut back, 3 bases at V and 0 bases at J, with 11 bases in the middle. The CDR3 extends over 15 amino acids. Germline lookup yields CDR1 MNHEY and CDR2 SVGAGI. The CDR3 sequence: CASSYTGEYQETQYF. For the CDR3, the DNA is TGTGCCAGCAGTTATACCGGGGAGTACCAAGAGACCCAGTACTTC.

The CDR3 DNA sequence: TGTGCCAGCAGCTTGGGACTAGCGGGGGTGAGCTCCTACGAGCAGTACTTC. Translation: CASSLGLAGVSSYEQYF. The chain couples TRBV7-2 to TRBJ2-7, with TRBD2 matching 14 bases. Germline V gene lookup returns CDR1 SGHTA and CDR2 FQGNSA. The CDR3 runs to 17 residues. Trimming removed 3 bases from V and 0 bases from J; junction bases left unmatched: 4.